Presented here are 28 T cell receptor beta chains from one specimen sequenced in a study of cytomegalovirus exposure and HLA in healthy donors. Primers: 60 Vbeta forward and 13 Jbeta reverse. The assay was immunoSEQ multiplex PCR, and TCRdb's table has in-frame clones only and misses some. The sample records about 77,000 clones, approximately 80% being singletons. Sample: PBMCs. Receptor source: a man aged 40-55 years in good health and CMV-seronegative.

Of note for this clone: Mismatch with germline at one junction end may stem from a read error. The sample contains more than one DNA sequence encoding this CDR3. V and J are TRBV6-1 and TRBJ1-2; 7 positions match TRBD1. The CDR3 is 14 amino acids. The germline gives CDR1 MNHNS, CDR2 SASEGT. In DNA, the CDR3 is TGTGCCAGCAGTGGCCTGGGACAGAACTATGGCTACACTTTC. Translated: CASSGLGQNYGYTF.

The chain carries TRBV7-9 and TRBJ1-1; possible D gene TRBD1, 5 bases. Trimming took 1 base from V and 1 from J, leaving 7 bases between them. Germline V gives CDR1 SEHNR, CDR2 FQNEAQ (reference sequence). The CDR3 consists of 14 residues. CDR3 residues: CASSLGQQNTEAFF. In DNA, the CDR3 is TGTGCCAGCAGCTTAGGACAGCAGAACACTGAAGCTTTCTTT.

V is TRBV5-1 and J is TRBJ1-2, with D perhaps TRBD1 (5 bases). This CDR3 comprises 14 residues. The V end was cut by 3 bases, the J end by 4 bases, with 13 bases between. In germline, CDR1 is SGHRS, CDR2 YFSETQ. The CDR3 sequence is CASSSQGPLYGYTF. For the CDR3, the DNA is TGCGCCAGCAGCTCGCAGGGCCCCCTCTATGGCTACACCTTC.

J is TRBJ1-2 and V is TRBV11-1; TRBD1 aligns across 7 bases. Unmatched junction bases numbered 9, after V lost 5 bases and J lost 12 bases. The V gene's germline CDR1 is SGHAT and CDR2 FQDESV (reference sequence). The CDR3 length is 12 residues. The CDR3 DNA follows: TGTGCCAGCAGCGGGACAGCCGCAATGAACACCTTC. It specifies CASSGTAAMNTF.

This clone was detected a few times. The chain couples TRBV4-1 to TRBJ1-6; a possible D gene is TRBD1 (5 bases). The CDR3 contains 16 residues. The V gene lost 6 bases and the J gene lost 10 bases, with 22 bases spanning the gap. Germline assignment: CDR1 MGHRA and CDR2 YSYEKL. Here the CDR3 reads CASSPAVGGLGSPLHF. DNA for the CDR3: TGCGCCAGCAGTCCTGCTGTGGGGGGATTGGGGTCACCCCTCCACTTT.

V gene TRBV4-1 combines with J gene TRBJ1-2; D is undetermined. Germline V lookup: CDR1 MGHRA, CDR2 YSYEKL. The CDR3 is 16 residues long. The V end was cut by 2 bases, the J end by 0 bases, with 13 bases between. CDR3 in amino acids: CASSQLSGRTNYGYTF. CDR3 DNA sequence: TGCGCCAGCAGCCAACTCTCGGGGAGGACTAACTATGGCTACACCTTC.

The chain is built from TRBV4-2 and TRBJ2-3; weak D call: TRBD2 (6 bases). The CDR3 is 16 residues long. The germline V gene has CDR1 LGHNA and CDR2 YNFKEQ. Trimming stripped 3 bases from V and 0 bases from J, with 13 bases between. CDR3 nucleotide sequence: TGTGCCAGCAGCCACCCTAGCGTACCTAGCACAGATACGCAGTATTTT. This gives the protein CASSHPSVPSTDTQYF.

The CDR3 DNA reads TGTGCCAGCAGTCGGGTCCCGGGACAGGGAATGAATGAGCAGTTCTTC. Protein product: CASSRVPGQGMNEQFF. This chain joins TRBV28 and TRBJ2-1; TRBD1 matches at 9 bases. The CDR3 spans 16 residues. V lost 5 bases to trimming and J lost 7 bases; unmatched junction nucleotides: 12. Germline values: CDR1 MDHEN, CDR2 SYDVKM.

The chain has TRBV29-1 and TRBJ1-2, with TRBD1 matching over 9 bases. This CDR3 contains 15 residues. Unmatched junction bases numbered 12, after V lost 5 bases and J lost 5 bases. Germline-derived CDR1 and CDR2 are SQVTM and ANQGSEA. CDR3 nucleotides: TGCAGCGTTCCAAAGGGGACAGGGAGAGCATATGGCTACACCTTC. Its protein product is CSVPKGTGRAYGYTF.

The chain recombines TRBV7-9 with TRBJ2-2, with 10 bases matching TRBD1. V dropped 6 bases and J dropped 4; count of bases not matched to a gene: 8. The CDR3 spans 16 residues. Germline-derived CDR1 and CDR2 are SEHNR and FQNEAQ (reference sequence). The CDR3 loop reads CASRPGTGDGTGELFF. For the CDR3, the DNA is TGTGCCAGCAGACCCGGGACAGGGGACGGCACCGGGGAGCTGTTTTTT.

The chain uses TRBV7-2 and TRBJ1-1, with D possibly matching TRBD1 (5 bases). The CDR3 sequence is 14 residues long. V lost 5 bases and J lost 4, with 14 bases in between. Germline CDR1 reads SGHTA; CDR2 reads FQGNSA. CDR3 nucleotide sequence: TGTGCCAGCAGCATACGAACAAGGGGCACTGAAGCTTTCTTT. It specifies CASSIRTRGTEAFF.

The chain uses TRBV9 and TRBJ1-2, with D perhaps matching TRBD1 (5 bases). CDR3 length equals 12 residues. V was pared by 0 bases and J by 9 bases, with 9 bases between. Germline CDR1 reads SGDLS; CDR2 reads YYNGEE. The CDR3 here is CASSVEGKSYTF. CDR3 DNA: TGTGCCAGCAGCGTAGAGGGGAAGAGCTACACCTTC.

The chain combines TRBV18 with TRBJ1-1; D unresolved. The V end lost 0 bases, the J end lost 7 bases, and 9 bases lay between the germline ends. In germline, CDR1 is KGHSH, CDR2 LQKENI. The CDR3 totals 13 residues. The CDR3 sequence is CASSPPAASEAFF. As DNA, the CDR3 is TGTGCCAGCTCACCACCGGCCGCAAGTGAAGCTTTCTTT.

This clone has a handful of counts. CDR3 nucleotides: TGTGCCATCAGTGCCGCCGGGACAGGGGGCTACGAGCAGTACTTC. Encoded protein: CAISAAGTGGYEQYF. The chain is built from TRBV10-3 and TRBJ2-7, with 11 bases identical to TRBD1. CDR3 length: 15 residues. V lost 4 bases, J lost 3 bases, and 5 bases stayed unmatched. CDR1 and CDR2 (germline): ENHRY, SYGVKD.

V is TRBV9 and J is TRBJ2-6; 7 bases line up with TRBD1. CDR3 length equals 18 residues. J lost 0 bases, V lost 4 bases, and 10 bases had no gene match. Germline V gene data show CDR1 as SGDLS and CDR2 as YYNGEE. This CDR3 is CASSTRDRLFSGANVLTF. The CDR3 DNA reads TGTGCCAGCAGCACTAGGGACAGACTCTTCTCTGGGGCCAACGTCCTGACTTTC.

The rearrangement joins TRBV29-1 to TRBJ2-7; 9 bases are a match to TRBD1. The V segment lost 0 bases and the J segment 6 bases; nucleotides outside the gene matches: 9. The length of the CDR3 is 15 residues. Germline V CDR1 and CDR2: SQVTM, ANQGSEA. The CDR3 sequence: CSVEDWGQGRLEQYF. CDR3 sequence (DNA): TGCAGCGTTGAAGACTGGGGACAGGGACGACTCGAGCAGTACTTC.

This sequence joins TRBV27 and TRBJ2-2; tentatively, D is TRBD2 (5 bases). Germline V gene lookup returns CDR1 MNHEY and CDR2 SMNVEV (reference sequence). V was pared by 7 bases and J by 1 base, with 7 bases between. The CDR3 is made up of 13 amino acids. The CDR3 DNA reads as TGTGCCAGCACGGAGGTGAACACCGGGGAGCTGTTTTTT. Amino acid sequence: CASTEVNTGELFF.

This sequence joins TRBV7-9 and TRBJ2-7; 7 positions match TRBD1. The CDR3 loop spans 17 amino acids. The germline gives CDR1 SEHNR, CDR2 FQNEAQ (reference sequence). J gave up 3 bases and V 6 bases, and 17 bases lay outside the gene matches. The CDR3 region has the DNA TGTGCCAGCAGTTCGACCCGCCCCGAGCAGGGGGTCTACGAGCAGTACTTC. Its protein is CASSSTRPEQGVYEQYF.

The chain combines TRBV5-8 with TRBJ2-5; 9 nucleotides match TRBD2. V dropped 0 bases and J dropped 11; count of bases not matched to a gene: 5. In germline, CDR1 is SGHTS, CDR2 YDEGEE. The CDR3 length is 13 residues. The CDR3 spells CASSLGGTSKQYF. In nucleotides, the CDR3 is TGTGCCAGCAGCTTGGGGGGGACTAGCAAACAGTACTTC.

This rearrangement joins TRBV30 to TRBJ1-1; D not certain. Trimming removed 4 bases from V and 3 bases from J, with 9 bases in between. CDR3 length: 12 amino acids. Germline V gene data show CDR1 as GTSNPN and CDR2 as SVGIG (reference sequence). The CDR3, as DNA: TGTGCCTGGACAAGAGTCTACACTGAAGCTTTCTTT. It is translated as CAWTRVYTEAFF.

The V and J genes are TRBV4-3 and TRBJ2-3; TRBD1 matches 9 bases. Trimming took 4 bases from V and 4 from J; bases not matched to a gene: 3. This CDR3 has 14 amino acids. Looked up from germline, CDR1 is LGHNA and CDR2 is YSLEER. The CDR3 reads CASSLGQGSDTQYF. The CDR3 DNA reads TGCGCCAGCAGCCTCGGACAGGGGTCAGATACGCAGTATTTT.

The gene calls are TRBV11-2 and TRBJ2-5, with 8 bases matching TRBD1. J was trimmed by 4 bases and V by 1 base; bases with no gene match: 5. Germline CDR1 and CDR2: SGHAT and FQNNGV. The CDR3 has 15 amino acids. The CDR3 loop is CASSLARGQGETQYF. The CDR3 DNA sequence: TGTGCCAGCAGCTTAGCCAGGGGGCAGGGAGAGACCCAGTACTTC.

The chain recombines TRBV30 with TRBJ2-2; TRBD1 matches at 12 bases. Losses at the gene ends were 5 bases for V and 6 bases for J; bases not matched to a gene: 4. CDR3 length equals 14 residues. Germline values: CDR1 GTSNPN, CDR2 SVGIG (reference sequence). CDR3 sequence: CAWEGQGAAGELFF. The DNA of the CDR3 is TGTGCCTGGGAGGGACAGGGGGCAGCCGGGGAGCTGTTTTTT.

The rearrangement joins TRBV9 to TRBJ2-7; D is undetermined. The CDR3 is 14 amino acids. V lost 0 bases and J 0 bases, leaving 7 bases between the germline ends. Germline V gene data show CDR1 as SGDLS and CDR2 as YYNGEE. The CDR3 loop reads CASSVVGSSYEQYF. The DNA of the CDR3 is TGTGCCAGCAGCGTAGTGGGCAGCTCCTACGAGCAGTACTTC. Based on the CDR3 plus reference TRBV9 and TRBJ2-7, the full variable domain is DSGVTQTPKHLITATGQRVTLRCSPRSGDLSVYWYQQSLDQGLQFLIQYYNGEERAKGNILERFSAQQFPDLHSELNLSSLELGDSALYFCASSVVGSSYEQYFGPGTRLTVT.

This chain links TRBV7-2 with TRBJ2-5; no definite D call. V lost 2 bases and J 2 bases, leaving 9 bases between the germline ends. CDR1 SGHTA and CDR2 FQGNSA come from the germline V gene. The length of the CDR3 is 14 residues. CDR3 DNA sequence: TGTGCCAGCAGCTTACTGGGCCTACAAGAGACCCAGTACTTC. This sequence encodes CASSLLGLQETQYF.

The V and J genes are TRBV7-3 and TRBJ2-3; TRBD2 matches 8 bases. The V gene end was trimmed by 2 bases and the J gene end by 5 bases; junction bases not matched to a gene: 3. Germline assignment: CDR1 SGHTA and CDR2 FQGTGA. This CDR3 contains 14 residues. CDR3 in DNA: TGTGCCAGCAGCTTAGGACGGGGGGGAGATACGCAGTATTTT. Protein product: CASSLGRGGDTQYF.

V gene TRBV29-1 combines with J gene TRBJ2-7; D may be TRBD1 (7 bases). The CDR3 is 21 residues long. The germline V and J ends were trimmed by 0 bases and 2 bases, with 32 bases remaining between them. In germline, CDR1 is SQVTM, CDR2 ANQGSEA. DNA for the CDR3: TGCAGCGTTGAAGATCGAGGGGCTGGGCAGGGGGGAATCCACCCTCCCTACGAGCAGTACTTC. Translated: CSVEDRGAGQGGIHPPYEQYF.

The gene calls are TRBV28 and TRBJ1-1, with 9 bases aligning to TRBD1. CDR1 and CDR2 (germline): MDHEN, SYDVKM. The CDR3 spans 14 residues. The V and J ends lost 4 bases and 1 base, in that order; junction bases with no gene match: 1. CDR3 loop: CASSSGQGNTEAFF. The CDR3 DNA sequence: TGTGCCAGCAGTTCGGGACAGGGGAACACTGAAGCTTTCTTT.